This T cell receptor (beta chain) was sequenced in a study of monozygotic twins with cystic fibrosis. Notes on the study in general: J usage was most co-twin-similar in 8 of 16 pairs, V in 13. Low clonality (median around 0.009) suggested a mostly naive repertoire.

Some clones are missing from TCRdb's copy, which holds only in-frame ones; the method was immunoSEQ multiplex PCR. The repertoire has about 19,000 clones, approximately 96% of them found once; the top ten carry roughly 1.9%. Remarks on this clone: Its antigen remains unidentified.

CDR3 length: 15 amino acids. Germline-derived CDR1 and CDR2 are SNHLY and FYNNEI. V was pared by 5 bases and J by 7 bases, with 17 bases between. The J gene is TRBJ2-2, the V gene TRBV2; D is unclear. The clonotype was recovered from a woman aged 25 to 39 with cystic fibrosis. The sequenced material came from blood. CDR3 sequence (DNA): TGTGCCAGCAGTAAGGACGGCGTTATTCTCGGGGAGCTGTTTTTT. Residues: CASSKDGVILGELFF.